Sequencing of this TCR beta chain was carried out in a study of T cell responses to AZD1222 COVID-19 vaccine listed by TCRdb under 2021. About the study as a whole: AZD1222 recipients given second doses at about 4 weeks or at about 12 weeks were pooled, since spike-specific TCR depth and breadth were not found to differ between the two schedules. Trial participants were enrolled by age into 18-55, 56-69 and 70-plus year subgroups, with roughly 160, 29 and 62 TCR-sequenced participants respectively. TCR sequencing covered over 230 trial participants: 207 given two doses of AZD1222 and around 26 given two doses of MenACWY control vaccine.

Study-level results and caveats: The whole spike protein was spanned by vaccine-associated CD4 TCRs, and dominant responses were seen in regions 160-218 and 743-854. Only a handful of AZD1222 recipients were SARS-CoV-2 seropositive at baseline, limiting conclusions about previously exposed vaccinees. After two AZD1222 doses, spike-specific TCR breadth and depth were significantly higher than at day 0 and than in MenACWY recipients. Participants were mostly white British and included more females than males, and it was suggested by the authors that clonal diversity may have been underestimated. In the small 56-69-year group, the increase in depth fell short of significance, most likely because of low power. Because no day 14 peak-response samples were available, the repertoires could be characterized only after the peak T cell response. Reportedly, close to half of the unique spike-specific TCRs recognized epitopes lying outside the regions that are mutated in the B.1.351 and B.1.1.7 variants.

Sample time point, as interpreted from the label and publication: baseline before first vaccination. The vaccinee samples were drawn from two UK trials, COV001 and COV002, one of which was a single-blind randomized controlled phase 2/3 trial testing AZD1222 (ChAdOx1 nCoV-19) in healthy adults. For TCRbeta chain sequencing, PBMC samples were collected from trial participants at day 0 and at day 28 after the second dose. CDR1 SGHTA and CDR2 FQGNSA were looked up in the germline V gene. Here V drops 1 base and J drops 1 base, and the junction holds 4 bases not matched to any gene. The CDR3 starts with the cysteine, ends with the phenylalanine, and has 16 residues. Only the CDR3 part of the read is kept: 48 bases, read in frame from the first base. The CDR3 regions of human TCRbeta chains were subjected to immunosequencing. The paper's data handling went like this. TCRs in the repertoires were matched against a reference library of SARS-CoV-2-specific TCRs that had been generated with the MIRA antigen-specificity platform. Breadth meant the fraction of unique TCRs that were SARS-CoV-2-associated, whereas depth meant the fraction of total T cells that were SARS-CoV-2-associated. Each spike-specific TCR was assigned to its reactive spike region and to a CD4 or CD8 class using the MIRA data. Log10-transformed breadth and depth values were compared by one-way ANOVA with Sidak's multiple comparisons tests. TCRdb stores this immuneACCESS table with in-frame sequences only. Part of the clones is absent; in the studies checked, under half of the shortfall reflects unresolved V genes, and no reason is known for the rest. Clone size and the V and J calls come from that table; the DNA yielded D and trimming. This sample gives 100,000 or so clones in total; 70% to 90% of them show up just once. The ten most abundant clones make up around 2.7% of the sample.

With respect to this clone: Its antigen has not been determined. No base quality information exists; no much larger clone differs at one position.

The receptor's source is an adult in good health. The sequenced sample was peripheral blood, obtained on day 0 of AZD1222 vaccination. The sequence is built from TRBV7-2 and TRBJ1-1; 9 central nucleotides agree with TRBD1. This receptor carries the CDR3 CASSLVGQGGNTEAFF. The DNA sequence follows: TGTGCCAGCAGCTTAGTGGGACAGGGCGGGAACACTGAAGCTTTCTTT.